What follows are 32 T cell receptor beta chains derived from one specimen sequenced in a study of cytomegalovirus exposure and HLA in healthy donors. Profiled with immunoSEQ multiplex PCR; TCRdb holds only in-frame clones, not every one. The sample consists of some 76,000 clones, around 94% of them appearing once. Sequencing input: PBMCs. Receptors were obtained from a woman aged 18-30 years in good health and CMV-seronegative.

The J gene is TRBJ2-6, the V gene TRBV11-3; 9 bases line up with TRBD1. The CDR3 is made up of 16 amino acids. CDR1 and CDR2 from the germline V gene are SGHNT and YENEEA. J gave up 2 bases and V 5 bases, and 4 bases lay outside the gene matches. CDR3 in amino acids: CASSPRQGAGANVLTF. Here the CDR3 DNA reads TGTGCCAGCAGCCCCAGACAGGGGGCTGGGGCCAACGTCCTGACTTTC.

This sequence joins TRBV27 and TRBJ2-5, with 7 bases identical to TRBD1. The CDR3 is 16 residues long. V gave up 4 bases and J gave up 5 bases; unmatched junction bases: 13. Germline V gene data show CDR1 as MNHEY and CDR2 as SMNVEV (reference sequence). CDR3 nucleotides: TGTGCCAGCAGTTCAATAAACAGGGGTTTCGGGGAGACCCAGTACTTC. Residues: CASSSINRGFGETQYF.

This clone showed up just a few times. The chain employs TRBV5-1 and TRBJ2-5; 15 nucleotides line up with TRBD2. The CDR3 runs 19 residues. J lost 5 bases, V lost 0 bases, and 11 bases had no gene match. Germline V gene sequence: CDR1 SGHRS, CDR2 YFSETQ. The CDR3 DNA reads TGCGCCAGCAGCTTGGGGTGGAGGACTAGCGGGAGGGCCGTTGAGACCCAGTACTTC. It codes for CASSLGWRTSGRAVETQYF.

This clone turned up a few times. This chain links TRBV6-1 with TRBJ2-1; 10 nucleotides line up with TRBD2. With 4 bases clipped from V and 4 bases from J, the junction kept 4 bases outside the gene matches. Looked up from germline, CDR1 is MNHNS and CDR2 is SASEGT. The CDR3 is made up of 15 amino acids. In DNA, the CDR3 is TGTGCCAGCAGTGGAGCGGGAGGGGATTACAATGAGCAGTTCTTC. It yields the protein CASSGAGGDYNEQFF.

V usage is TRBV4-1 and J usage is TRBJ1-5; D may be TRBD1 (6 bases). Trimming removed 0 bases from V and 1 base from J, with 16 bases in between. CDR3 length: 18 amino acids. Germline lookup yields CDR1 MGHRA and CDR2 YSYEKL. CDR3 in DNA: TGCGCCAGCAGCCAAGATTCGGGGGGCGCTTGGAGCAATCAGCCCCAGCATTTT. Translated, it gives CASSQDSGGAWSNQPQHF.

The chain joins TRBV6-5 to TRBJ2-7; D perhaps matches TRBD1 (5 bases). The CDR3 contains 12 residues. CDR1 is MNHEY and CDR2 is SVGAGI in the germline V gene. The germline V and J ends were trimmed by 4 bases and 7 bases, with 11 bases remaining between them. This CDR3 is CASSSAGWEQYF. DNA of the CDR3: TGTGCCAGCAGTTCTGCAGGGTGGGAGCAGTACTTC.

This chain uses TRBV5-1 with TRBJ2-3, with 14 bases fitting TRBD2. The germline V gene has CDR1 SGHRS and CDR2 YFSETQ. J gave up 4 bases and V 4 bases, and 8 bases lay outside the gene matches. The CDR3 sequence is 17 residues long. The CDR3 loop is CASSPLGLAGVADTQYF. CDR3 nucleotide sequence: TGCGCCAGCAGCCCACTGGGACTAGCGGGAGTGGCAGATACGCAGTATTTT. Drawing the rest from reference TRBV5-1 and TRBJ2-3, the complete variable domain is KAGVTQTPRYLIKTRGQQVTLSCSPISGHRSVSWYQQTPGQGLQFLFEYFSETQRNKGNFPGRFSGRQFSNSRSEMNVSTLELGDSALYLCASSPLGLAGVADTQYFGPGTRLTVL.

The J gene is TRBJ2-2, the V gene TRBV2; TRBD2 is a possible D gene (5 bases). The V and J ends lost 6 bases and 8 bases respectively, with 13 bases between them. The CDR3 extends over 13 amino acids. Germline V gene sequence: CDR1 SNHLY, CDR2 FYNNEI. In nucleotides, the CDR3 is TGTGCCAGCAGGCCCCAAGCGGTTGGGGAGCTGTTTTTT. It translates to CASRPQAVGELFF.

The chain has TRBV13 and TRBJ2-7; maybe TRBD1 (6 bases). There are 14 residues in the CDR3. Germline V gene lookup returns CDR1 PRHDT and CDR2 FYEKMQ (reference sequence). The V gene lost 4 bases and the J gene lost 3 bases, with 13 bases spanning the gap. The CDR3 loop reads CASSSRQAHYEQYF. The CDR3 coding sequence is TGTGCCAGCAGCTCAAGACAGGCCCACTACGAGCAGTACTTC. Full variable domain (outside the CDR3, taken from reference TRBV13 and TRBJ2-7): AAGVIQSPRHLIKEKRETATLKCYPIPRHDTVYWYQQGPGQDPQFLISFYEKMQSDKGSIPDRFSAQQFSDYHSELNMSSLELGDSALYFCASSSRQAHYEQYFGPGTRLTVT.

This rearrangement joins TRBV6-4 to TRBJ2-6, with a weak D call TRBD2 (6 bases). This CDR3 comprises 16 residues. The ends were cut back, 5 bases at V and 1 base at J, with 12 bases in the middle. Germline CDR1 and CDR2: MRHNA and SNTAGT. DNA of the CDR3: TGTGCCAGCAGTCCCTCAGGAGGGTCTGGGGCCAACGTCCTGACTTTC. Its protein product is CASSPSGGSGANVLTF.

The chain couples TRBV25-1 to TRBJ2-4; D is unresolved. V was pared by 4 bases and J by 5 bases, with 6 bases between. The CDR3 is made up of 12 amino acids. Germline CDR1 and CDR2: MGHDK and SYGVNS. Here the CDR3 reads CASSVTENIQYF. The CDR3 coding sequence is TGTGCCAGCAGTGTAACAGAAAACATTCAGTACTTC. Complete variable domain (other parts from reference TRBV25-1 and TRBJ2-4): EADIYQTPRYLVIGTGKKITLECSQTMGHDKMYWYQQDPGMELHLIHYSYGVNSTEKGDLSSESTVSRIRTEHFPLTLESARPSHTSQYLCASSVTENIQYFGAGTRLSVL.

V usage is TRBV30 and J usage is TRBJ2-3, with 7 bases identical to TRBD2. This CDR3 is 13 amino acids long. Germline CDR1 reads GTSNPN; CDR2 reads SVGIG (reference sequence). The J segment lost 7 bases and the V segment lost 3 bases, leaving 7 bases of the junction unmatched. The DNA for the CDR3 is TGTGCCTGGAGCCACAAAAGCGGGAATACGCAGTATTTT. This sequence encodes CAWSHKSGNTQYF.

The chain carries TRBV9 and TRBJ1-2, with TRBD1 identical over 8 bases. The CDR3 length is 16 residues. V shed 4 bases, J shed 8 bases, and the junction held 16 bases outside the gene matches. Germline CDR1 SGDLS, CDR2 YYNGEE. The CDR3 coding sequence is TGTGCCAGCAGCACAGGACAGGGACCTGGGGTGTGGGGCTACACCTTC. It yields the protein CASSTGQGPGVWGYTF. Looking up the rest from reference TRBV9 and TRBJ1-2 gives the full variable domain: DSGVTQTPKHLITATGQRVTLRCSPRSGDLSVYWYQQSLDQGLQFLIQYYNGEERAKGNILERFSAQQFPDLHSELNLSSLELGDSALYFCASSTGQGPGVWGYTFGSGTRLTVV.

The chain uses TRBV7-9 and TRBJ2-3, with a tentative D call TRBD2 (6 bases). With 5 bases removed from V and 1 base from J, the gap between germline ends came to 22 bases. Germline V gene data show CDR1 as SEHNR and CDR2 as FQNEAQ (reference sequence). This CDR3 comprises 18 residues. Here the CDR3 DNA reads TGTGCCAGCAGCCGACCCTCTTTACTAGCTCGGGGCACAGATACGCAGTATTTT. Translated: CASSRPSLLARGTDTQYF.

This chain joins TRBV11-3 and TRBJ1-2; D remains unclear. Per the germline V gene, CDR1 is SGHNT and CDR2 is YENEEA. Trimming shortened V by 5 bases and J by 6 bases, and 13 bases separated the two germline ends. The CDR3 has 13 amino acids. CDR3: CASSGRFSDGYTF. CDR3 sequence (DNA): TGTGCCAGCAGCGGCAGGTTTTCTGATGGCTACACCTTC.

The gene calls are TRBV6-6 and TRBJ2-2; 8 nucleotides line up with TRBD1. Germline trimming cut 1 base from V and 7 bases from J; bases unmatched to any gene: 8. Germline V gene sequence: CDR1 MNHNY, CDR2 SVGAGI (reference sequence). The CDR3 sequence is 16 residues long. CDR3 region: CASSYYSGGAGGELFF. CDR3 nucleotide sequence: TGTGCCAGCAGTTACTACTCAGGGGGCGCGGGCGGGGAGCTGTTTTTT.

This clone showed up just once. This sequence joins TRBV5-1 and TRBJ2-7, with D tentatively TRBD2 (7 bases). The germline gives CDR1 SGHRS, CDR2 YFSETQ. The CDR3 extends over 15 amino acids. Trimming shortened V by 3 bases and J by 3 bases, and 16 bases separated the two germline ends. CDR3 in amino acids: CASSYAGDIGYEQYF. The CDR3 nucleotides read TGCGCCAGCAGCTACGCGGGGGACATAGGCTACGAGCAGTACTTC.

The rearrangement links TRBV5-1 to TRBJ1-1, with a weak D call TRBD1 (6 bases). Germline values: CDR1 SGHRS, CDR2 YFSETQ. The CDR3 is 14 amino acids. V was trimmed by 4 bases and J by 0 bases, leaving 10 bases between them. CDR3 sequence reads: CASSPGTMNTEAFF. CDR3 nucleotides: TGCGCCAGCAGCCCCGGGACAATGAACACTGAAGCTTTCTTT.

V gene TRBV28 combines with J gene TRBJ1-4, with D perhaps matching TRBD1 (6 bases). Germline values: CDR1 MDHEN, CDR2 SYDVKM. The CDR3 runs 15 residues. V was trimmed by 3 bases and J by 0 bases, leaving 8 bases between them. The CDR3 here is CASSFGGTTNEKLFF. CDR3 DNA: TGTGCCAGCAGTTTTGGGGGCACAACTAATGAAAAACTGTTTTTT.

The chain links TRBV30 to TRBJ2-3; no definite D call. The CDR3 spans 15 residues. Germline V gene sequence: CDR1 GTSNPN, CDR2 SVGIG (reference sequence). Trimming left V 5 bases short and J 2 bases short, with 17 bases between. The CDR3 DNA reads as TGTGCCTGGTGTTTAGAATCCCCCTACACAGATACGCAGTATTTT. This codes for CAWCLESPYTDTQYF.

The V call is TRBV28, the J call TRBJ2-7; no reliable D call. The CDR3 covers 12 residues. CDR1 and CDR2 from the germline V gene are MDHEN and SYDVKM. V dropped 3 bases and J dropped 0 bases, with 3 bases sitting between them. The chain's CDR3 is CASSFYSYEQYF. The CDR3 DNA is TGTGCCAGCAGTTTTTACTCCTACGAGCAGTACTTC.

This clone occurred once. The chain links TRBV7-6 to TRBJ2-1, with 7 bases lining up with TRBD2. Germline loops: CDR1 SGHVS, CDR2 FNYEAQ. With 2 bases clipped from V and 7 bases from J, the junction kept 2 bases outside the gene matches. This CDR3 is 13 amino acids long. The DNA of the CDR3 is TGTGCCAGCAGCTTAAACGGGAGGAATGAGCAGTTCTTC. Its protein product is CASSLNGRNEQFF.

The gene calls are TRBV9 and TRBJ1-1; D gene ambiguous. The CDR3 runs to 14 residues. Deletions cut 0 bases from V and 2 bases from J, with 8 bases between. Germline V gene lookup returns CDR1 SGDLS and CDR2 YYNGEE. CDR3 DNA sequence: TGTGCCAGCAGCGTAGACAGCCTCAACACTGAAGCTTTCTTT. This sequence encodes CASSVDSLNTEAFF.

The J gene is TRBJ1-2, the V gene TRBV5-1; no firm D call. V dropped 3 bases and J dropped 0 bases, with 12 bases sitting between them. CDR1 is SGHRS, CDR2 YFSETQ, per germline. CDR3 length: 15 residues. CDR3 bases: TGCGCCAGCAGCTCCTCGGGTGTATCTAACTATGGCTACACCTTC. Protein: CASSSSGVSNYGYTF.

The rearrangement joins TRBV9 to TRBJ1-5; D is perhaps TRBD1 (5 bases). The CDR3 loop spans 15 amino acids. The V end lost 5 bases, the J end lost 3 bases, and 15 bases lay between the germline ends. CDR1 and CDR2 from the germline V gene are SGDLS and YYNGEE. The CDR3 here is CASRGQAGLNQPQHF. CDR3 DNA: TGTGCCAGCAGGGGTCAGGCGGGACTCAATCAGCCCCAGCATTTT. Variable domain in full (rest from reference TRBV9 and TRBJ1-5): DSGVTQTPKHLITATGQRVTLRCSPRSGDLSVYWYQQSLDQGLQFLIQYYNGEERAKGNILERFSAQQFPDLHSELNLSSLELGDSALYFCASRGQAGLNQPQHFGDGTRLSIL.

The chain carries TRBV6-5 and TRBJ1-6; D is uncertain. V shed 2 bases and J shed 7 bases, with 12 bases lying between them. The V gene's germline CDR1 is MNHEY and CDR2 SVGAGI. The CDR3 runs to 15 residues. The CDR3 region is CASSYQISGNSPLHF. The CDR3 DNA reads as TGTGCCAGCAGTTACCAAATCTCCGGGAATTCACCCCTCCACTTT.

The rearrangement links TRBV20-1 to TRBJ2-7; the D gene is possibly TRBD1 (6 bases). This CDR3 contains 11 residues. V gave up 5 bases and J gave up 4 bases, with 9 bases separating them. Germline assignment: CDR1 DFQATT and CDR2 SNEGSKA (reference sequence). This CDR3 is CSAAGDYEQYF. The CDR3, as DNA: TGCAGTGCTGCAGGGGATTACGAGCAGTACTTC.

The gene calls are TRBV9 and TRBJ2-3, with D possibly matching TRBD1 (6 bases). The germline V and J ends were trimmed by 3 bases and 4 bases, with 12 bases remaining between them. Germline V gene sequence: CDR1 SGDLS, CDR2 YYNGEE. The CDR3 extends over 14 amino acids. The CDR3 region is CASSEPPGADTQYF. The CDR3 bases are TGTGCCAGCAGCGAACCCCCAGGGGCAGATACGCAGTATTTT. Drawing the rest from reference TRBV9 and TRBJ2-3, the complete variable domain is DSGVTQTPKHLITATGQRVTLRCSPRSGDLSVYWYQQSLDQGLQFLIQYYNGEERAKGNILERFSAQQFPDLHSELNLSSLELGDSALYFCASSEPPGADTQYFGPGTRLTVL.

The V call is TRBV6-5, the J call TRBJ2-7; a weak D match, TRBD1 (6 bases). This CDR3 region has 14 residues. Per the germline V gene, CDR1 is MNHEY and CDR2 is SVGAGI. The V end lost 5 bases, the J end lost 1 base, and 12 bases lay between the germline ends. The CDR3 sequence: CASSRTALSYEQYF. CDR3 sequence (DNA): TGTGCCAGCAGTCGGACAGCACTTTCCTACGAGCAGTACTTC.

The rearrangement uses TRBV25-1 and TRBJ2-7; TRBD1 matches 9 bases. Germline assignment: CDR1 MGHDK and CDR2 SYGVNS. The CDR3 runs to 16 residues. The junction had 8 bases not matched to a gene; V was cut back by 4 bases and J by 1 base. DNA of the CDR3: TGTGCCAGCAGTGCACCCGGACAGGGGACTTCCTACGAGCAGTACTTC. Its translation is CASSAPGQGTSYEQYF.

This clone has just one count. The genes are TRBV5-1 and TRBJ1-2; TRBD1 matches at 7 bases. J was trimmed by 2 bases and V by 4 bases; bases with no gene match: 2. Per the germline V gene, CDR1 is SGHRS and CDR2 is YFSETQ. This CDR3 is 13 amino acids long. The CDR3: CASSPDRNYGYTF. CDR3 bases: TGCGCCAGCAGCCCGGACAGGAACTATGGCTACACCTTC.

CDR3 sequence reads: CASSEGGRGDTQYF. CDR3 nucleotide sequence: TGTGCCAGCAGTGAAGGGGGCAGGGGAGATACGCAGTATTTT. V usage is TRBV2 and J usage is TRBJ2-3; D may be TRBD1 (6 bases). The CDR3 loop spans 14 amino acids. Germline CDR1 and CDR2: SNHLY and FYNNEI. Trimming shortened V by 1 base and J by 5 bases, and 10 bases separated the two germline ends.